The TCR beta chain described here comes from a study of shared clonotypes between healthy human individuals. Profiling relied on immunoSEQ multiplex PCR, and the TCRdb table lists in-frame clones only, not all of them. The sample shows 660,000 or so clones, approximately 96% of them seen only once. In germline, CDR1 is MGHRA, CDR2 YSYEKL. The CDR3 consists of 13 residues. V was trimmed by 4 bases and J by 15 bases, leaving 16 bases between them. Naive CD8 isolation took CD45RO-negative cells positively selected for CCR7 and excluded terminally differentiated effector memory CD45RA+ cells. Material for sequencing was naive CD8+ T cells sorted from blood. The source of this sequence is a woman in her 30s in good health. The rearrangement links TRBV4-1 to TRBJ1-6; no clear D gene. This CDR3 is CASSPRTFGDLHF. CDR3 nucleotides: TGCGCCAGCAGCCCTAGGACGTTCGGGGACCTCCACTTT.